This T cell receptor (beta chain) was sequenced in a study of blood T cells in healthy people across ages. This CDR3 contains 14 residues. V was trimmed by 6 bases and J by 0 bases, leaving 12 bases between them. Germline CDR1 is DFQATT and CDR2 is SNEGSKA (reference sequence). The study recruited healthy Caucasian donors from Russia who were aged roughly 6 to 95. The authors drew around 9.3 milliliters of peripheral blood from each donor. A second PCR, run for roughly 7 to 12 cycles, used a sample-barcoded 5' primer plus a J-beta primer mix. In TCRdb, the 5' RACE reads were re-called with MiXCR into one record per CDR3 protein. This sample has approximately 780,000 distinct CDR3 sequences; under 30% occur once, and the top ten carry about 3%. These sequences were also reported in another study, on T cells of mothers and their children. That paper adds: Three healthy Caucasian mothers and their six children donated. Thymic selection shapes TCR recombination output in related pairs, and it does so similarly in unrelated pairs.

Sequenced material: blood. The receptor's source is a boy between 10 and 17 years old in good health. The chain uses TRBV20-1 and TRBJ1-5, with unresolved D. The CDR3 DNA is TGCAGTGCGCTTACAAGCGATAGCAATCAGCCCCAGCATTTT. It specifies CSALTSDSNQPQHF.